A selection of T cell receptor beta chains follows, all from one sample in a study of CD8+ T cells in alopecia areata. Libraries were prepared by immunoSEQ multiplex PCR; TCRdb keeps only in-frame clonotypes and omits some of them. The sample gives roughly 110,000 clones, 56% of which show up once; around 3.4% is in the top ten. The input for sequencing was CD4+ T cells sorted from blood, taken at week 24, from a patient treated with tofacitinib. The receptors were gathered from a human donor with alopecia areata. CDR3s include the opening cysteine and the closing phenylalanine or tryptophan. The order of the fields is CDR3 length, clone size, V gene, CDR3 protein. The size of a clone is reported for some rows only, either as once, few or many, or as a class for expanded clones.

CDR3 length: 15
clone size: NA
V gene: TRBV5-4
CDR3 protein: CASSPWRRADYEQYF

CDR3 length: 15
clone size: NA
V gene: TRBV29-1
CDR3 protein: CSVEAPQTANYGYTF

CDR3 length: 16
clone size: few
V gene: TRBV7-9
CDR3 protein: CASSPGTEVHTGELFF

CDR3 length: 14
clone size: few
V gene: TRBV29-1
CDR3 protein: CSVQGRLMDTEAFF

CDR3 length: 11
clone size: few
V gene: TRBV5-6
CDR3 protein: CASSDNYGYTF

CDR3 length: 12
clone size: few
V gene: TRBV27
CDR3 protein: CASKSSGTEAFF

CDR3 length: 16
clone size: NA
V gene: TRBV7-9
CDR3 protein: CASSLAPDTSTDTQYF

CDR3 length: 13
clone size: NA
V gene: TRBV27
CDR3 protein: CATTSRRANEQFF

CDR3 length: 14
clone size: NA
V gene: TRBV18
CDR3 protein: CASSENRGNTEAFF

CDR3 length: 15
clone size: NA
V gene: TRBV11-1
CDR3 protein: CASSLRGLGANVLTF

CDR3 length: 16
clone size: NA
V gene: TRBV7-7
CDR3 protein: CASSSGRRLYQETQYF

CDR3 length: 15
clone size: few
V gene: TRBV4-1
CDR3 protein: CASSQNSATGETQYF

CDR3 length: 16
clone size: few
V gene: TRBV7-2
CDR3 protein: CASSLRRGGGTDTQYF

CDR3 length: 16
clone size: few
V gene: TRBV7-9
CDR3 protein: CASSLDGRGGNQPQHF

CDR3 length: 15
clone size: NA
V gene: TRBV7-3
CDR3 protein: CASSPEGLARETQYF

CDR3 length: 16
clone size: NA
V gene: TRBV7-9
CDR3 protein: CASSLAPRGGEETQYF

CDR3 length: 12
clone size: few
V gene: TRBV5-1
CDR3 protein: CASTLAGYEQYF

CDR3 length: 15
clone size: NA
V gene: TRBV6-5
CDR3 protein: CASSPRQVDTGELFF

CDR3 length: 12
clone size: NA
V gene: TRBV30
CDR3 protein: CAWSGTGGEQYF

CDR3 length: 11
clone size: NA
V gene: TRBV30
CDR3 protein: CAWSLPVRAFF

CDR3 length: 14
clone size: NA
V gene: TRBV7-9
CDR3 protein: CASNPEVAKNIQYF

CDR3 length: 15
clone size: few
V gene: TRBV7-3
CDR3 protein: CASSLRGQGSDTQYF

CDR3 length: 14
clone size: NA
V gene: TRBV10-3
CDR3 protein: CAIREGTLSYEQYF

CDR3 length: 13
clone size: NA
V gene: TRBV30
CDR3 protein: CAWSVRGGNIQYF

CDR3 length: 14
clone size: NA
V gene: TRBV18
CDR3 protein: CASSSSRSSYEQYF

CDR3 length: 12
clone size: few
V gene: TRBV23-1
CDR3 protein: CARTNRGDTQYF

CDR3 length: 12
clone size: NA
V gene: TRBV23-1
CDR3 protein: CASSQDADTQYF

CDR3 length: 16
clone size: NA
V gene: TRBV7-6
CDR3 protein: CASSFEGGRLEETQYF

CDR3 length: 18
clone size: NA
V gene: TRBV4-1
CDR3 protein: CASSQDLGSGVYQETQYF

CDR3 length: 14
clone size: NA
V gene: TRBV4-3
CDR3 protein: CASSQDYRATEAFF

CDR3 length: 13
clone size: NA
V gene: TRBV30
CDR3 protein: CAWTRGLDTEAFF

CDR3 length: 14
clone size: NA
V gene: TRBV15
CDR3 protein: CATSREASRETQYF

CDR3 length: 13
clone size: NA
V gene: TRBV30
CDR3 protein: CACSVGPNSPLHF

CDR3 length: 14
clone size: NA
V gene: TRBV27
CDR3 protein: CASSLGTSPGELFF

CDR3 length: 14
clone size: NA
V gene: TRBV6-5
CDR3 protein: CASSSGTGGTEAFF

CDR3 length: 13
clone size: NA
V gene: TRBV2
CDR3 protein: CASSRDREETQYF

CDR3 length: 14
clone size: few
V gene: TRBV18
CDR3 protein: CASSPTEGNTEAFF

CDR3 length: 15
clone size: NA
V gene: TRBV4-3
CDR3 protein: CASSRRSGGYNEQFF

CDR3 length: 13
clone size: NA
V gene: TRBV7-9
CDR3 protein: CASSRILNTEAFF

CDR3 length: 14
clone size: NA
V gene: TRBV7-2
CDR3 protein: CASSLEGGSYEQYF

CDR3 length: 15
clone size: NA
V gene: TRBV7-2
CDR3 protein: CASTVSGQGYNEQFF

CDR3 length: 14
clone size: NA
V gene: TRBV7-2
CDR3 protein: CASSSYLTTDTQYF

CDR3 length: 13
clone size: NA
V gene: TRBV25-1
CDR3 protein: CASRRQGNYGYTF

CDR3 length: 14
clone size: NA
V gene: TRBV25-1
CDR3 protein: CASSASGSFYGYTF

CDR3 length: 12
clone size: few
V gene: TRBV10-3
CDR3 protein: CAISDLGYGYTF

CDR3 length: 15
clone size: NA
V gene: TRBV30
CDR3 protein: CAWSTGTGYGNTIYF

CDR3 length: 14
clone size: few
V gene: TRBV29-1
CDR3 protein: CSVDEAQGAYGYTF

CDR3 length: 14
clone size: many
V gene: TRBV7-9
CDR3 protein: CASSRGGSSYEQYF

CDR3 length: 11
clone size: NA
V gene: TRBV30
CDR3 protein: CAWSVQDTQYF

CDR3 length: 12
clone size: NA
V gene: TRBV29-1
CDR3 protein: CSAERGFREAFF

CDR3 length: 14
clone size: NA
V gene: TRBV7-9
CDR3 protein: CASSPTGPNTEAFF

CDR3 length: 18
clone size: few
V gene: TRBV25-1
CDR3 protein: CASSEQWTGQKEGNEQFF

CDR3 length: 12
clone size: NA
V gene: TRBV5-4
CDR3 protein: CASSLELGTLHF

CDR3 length: 17
clone size: once
V gene: TRBV5-6
CDR3 protein: CASSLSGTSGGTNEQFF

CDR3 length: 12
clone size: NA
V gene: TRBV2
CDR3 protein: CASTGLQYEQYF

CDR3 length: 15
clone size: NA
V gene: TRBV4-3
CDR3 protein: CASSQQVLAKNIQYF

CDR3 length: 12
clone size: NA
V gene: TRBV7-7
CDR3 protein: CASRGQGNEQFF

CDR3 length: 18
clone size: NA
V gene: TRBV7-9
CDR3 protein: CASSLSLNDRTSSYEQYF

CDR3 length: 16
clone size: NA
V gene: TRBV2
CDR3 protein: CASSSPSGGAQETQYF